This T cell receptor beta chain was identified in a study of cytomegalovirus exposure and HLA in healthy donors. Study overall: Findings of an earlier analysis included 117 million unique TCR beta sequences from some 190 million T cells. The early release's HLA-typed donors yielded about 85 million unique TCRs. The study's findings and limits: Presence/absence analyses treated sequencing depth as roughly uniform across donors. In a later analysis, common viral pathogens appeared linked to several of the most significant clusters.

The V gene's germline CDR1 is SQVTM and CDR2 ANQGSEA. The CDR3 length is 13 residues. V lost 2 bases to trimming and J lost 3 bases, with 8 bases between them. Amplification used 60 Vbeta primers and 13 Jbeta primers. The assay was immunoSEQ multiplex PCR, and TCRdb's table has in-frame clones only and misses some. The repertoire includes 110,000 or so clones, 67% of them detected once, and almost 8.5% sits in the top ten. As concerns this clone: Antigen unknown. Other DNA sequences from this sample encode an identical CDR3 as well.

The TCR comes from a young man in good health and CMV-seropositive. The sample taken for sequencing was PBMCs. The J gene is TRBJ2-1, the V gene TRBV29-1; maybe TRBD2 (7 bases). Here the CDR3 DNA reads TGCAGCGTTGAAAGGGGGGGCTACAATGAGCAGTTCTTC. Translating it yields CSVERGGYNEQFF.